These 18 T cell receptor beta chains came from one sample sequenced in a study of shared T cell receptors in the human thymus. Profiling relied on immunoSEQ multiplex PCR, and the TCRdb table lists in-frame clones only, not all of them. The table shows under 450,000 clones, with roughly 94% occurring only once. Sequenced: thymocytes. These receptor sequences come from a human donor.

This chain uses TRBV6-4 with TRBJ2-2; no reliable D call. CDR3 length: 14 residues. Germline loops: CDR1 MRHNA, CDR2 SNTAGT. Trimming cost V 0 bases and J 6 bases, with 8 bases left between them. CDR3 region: CASSDSLKAGELFF. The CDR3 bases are TGTGCCAGCAGTGACTCCCTGAAGGCCGGGGAGCTGTTTTTT.

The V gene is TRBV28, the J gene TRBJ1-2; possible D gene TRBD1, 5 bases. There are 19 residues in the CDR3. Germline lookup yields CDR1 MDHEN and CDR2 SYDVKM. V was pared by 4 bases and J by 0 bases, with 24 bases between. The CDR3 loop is CASSSRFVQEHLANYGYTF. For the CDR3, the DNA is TGTGCCAGCAGTTCAAGGTTCGTACAGGAACATCTAGCTAACTATGGCTACACCTTC.

For the CDR3, the DNA is TGTGCCAGCAGCAAAGTGGGGACAGGGGGCGACTATGGCTACACCTTC. It specifies CASSKVGTGGDYGYTF. V is TRBV21-1 and J is TRBJ1-2; the tabulated D call, TRBD1, remains unverified against the DNA. TRBV21-1 is a pseudogene segment. The length of the CDR3 is 16 residues.

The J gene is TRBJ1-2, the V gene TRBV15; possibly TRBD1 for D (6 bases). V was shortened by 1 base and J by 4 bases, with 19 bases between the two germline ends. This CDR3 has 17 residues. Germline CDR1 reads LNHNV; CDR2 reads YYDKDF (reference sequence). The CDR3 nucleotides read TGTGCCACCAGCAGAGGGAGGGGGGGCTCAGATGGCTATGGCTACACCTTC. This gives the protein CATSRGRGGSDGYGYTF. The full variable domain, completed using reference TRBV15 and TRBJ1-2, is DAMVIQNPRYQVTQFGKPVTLSCSQTLNHNVMYWYQQKSSQAPKLLFHYYDKDFNNEADTPDNFQSRRPNTSFCFLDIRSPGLGDTAMYLCATSRGRGGSDGYGYTFGSGTRLTVV.

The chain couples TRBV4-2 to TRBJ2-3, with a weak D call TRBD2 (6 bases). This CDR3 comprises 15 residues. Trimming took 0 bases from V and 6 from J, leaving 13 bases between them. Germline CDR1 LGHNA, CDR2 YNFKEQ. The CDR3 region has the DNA TGTGCCAGCAGCCAAGAAGGAGGGCTAGGGGATACGCAGTATTTT. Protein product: CASSQEGGLGDTQYF.

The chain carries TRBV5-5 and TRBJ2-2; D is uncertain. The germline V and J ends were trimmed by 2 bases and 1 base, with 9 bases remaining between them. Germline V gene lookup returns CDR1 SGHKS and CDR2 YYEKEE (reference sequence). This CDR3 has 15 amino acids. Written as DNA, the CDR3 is TGTGCCAGCAGCTTTGGCCAGCTGAACACCGGGGAGCTGTTTTTT. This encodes CASSFGQLNTGELFF.

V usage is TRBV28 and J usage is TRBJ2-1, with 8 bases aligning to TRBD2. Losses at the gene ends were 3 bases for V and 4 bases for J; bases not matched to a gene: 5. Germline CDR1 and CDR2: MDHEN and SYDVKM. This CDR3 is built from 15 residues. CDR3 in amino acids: CASSLASGPYNEQFF. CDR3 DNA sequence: TGTGCCAGCAGTTTGGCTAGCGGGCCGTACAATGAGCAGTTCTTC.

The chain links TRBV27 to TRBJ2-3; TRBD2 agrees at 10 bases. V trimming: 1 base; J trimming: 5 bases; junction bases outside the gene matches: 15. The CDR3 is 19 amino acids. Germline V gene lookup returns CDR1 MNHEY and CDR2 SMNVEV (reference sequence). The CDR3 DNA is TGTGCCAGCAGTTTATTCCGGGCTAGCGGGAGCCCCGTAGGAGATACGCAGTATTTT. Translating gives CASSLFRASGSPVGDTQYF.

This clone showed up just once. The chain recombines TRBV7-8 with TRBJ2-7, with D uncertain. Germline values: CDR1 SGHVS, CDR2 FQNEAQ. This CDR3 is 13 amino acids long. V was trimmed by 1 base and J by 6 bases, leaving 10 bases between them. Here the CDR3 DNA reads TGTGCCAGCAGCTTAGAAGTTTACGGCGAGCAGTACTTC. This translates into CASSLEVYGEQYF.

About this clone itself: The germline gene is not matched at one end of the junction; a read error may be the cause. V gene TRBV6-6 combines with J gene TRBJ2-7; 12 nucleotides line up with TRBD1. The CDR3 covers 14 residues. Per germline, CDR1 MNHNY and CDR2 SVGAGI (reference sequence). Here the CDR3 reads CASRPGQGAYGQYF. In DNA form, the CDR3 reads TGTGCCAGCAGGCCGGGACAGGGGGCCTACGGGCAGTACTTC.

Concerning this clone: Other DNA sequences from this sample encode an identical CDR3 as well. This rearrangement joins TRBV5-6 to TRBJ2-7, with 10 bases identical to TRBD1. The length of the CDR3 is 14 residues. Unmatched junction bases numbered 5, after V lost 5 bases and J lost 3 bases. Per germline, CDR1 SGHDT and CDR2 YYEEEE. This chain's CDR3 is CASSMGQGSYEQYF. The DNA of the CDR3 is TGTGCCAGCAGTATGGGACAGGGGAGCTACGAGCAGTACTTC. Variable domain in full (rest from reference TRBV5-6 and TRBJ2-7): DAGVTQSPTHLIKTRGQQVTLRCSPKSGHDTVSWYQQALGQGPQFIFQYYEEEERQRGNFPDRFSGHQFPNYSSELNVNALLLGDSALYLCASSMGQGSYEQYFGPGTRLTVT.

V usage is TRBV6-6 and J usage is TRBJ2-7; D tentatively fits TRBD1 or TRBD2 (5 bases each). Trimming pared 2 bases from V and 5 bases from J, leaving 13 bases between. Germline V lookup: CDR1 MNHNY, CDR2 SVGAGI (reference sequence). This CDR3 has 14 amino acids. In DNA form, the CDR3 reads TGTGCCAGCAGTTACCCCGCGTCGGGGCACGAGCAGTACTTC. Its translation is CASSYPASGHEQYF.

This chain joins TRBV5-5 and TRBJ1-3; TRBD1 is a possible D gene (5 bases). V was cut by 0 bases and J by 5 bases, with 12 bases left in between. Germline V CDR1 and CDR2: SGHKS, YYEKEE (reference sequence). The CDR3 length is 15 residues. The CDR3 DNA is TGTGCCAGCAGCTTGGTAGGTCAGGGCAGAAACACCATATATTTT. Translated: CASSLVGQGRNTIYF.

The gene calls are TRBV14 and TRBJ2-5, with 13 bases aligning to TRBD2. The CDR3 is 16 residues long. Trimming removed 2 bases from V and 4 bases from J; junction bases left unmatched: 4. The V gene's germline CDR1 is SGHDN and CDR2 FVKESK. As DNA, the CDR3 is TGTGCCAGCAGCCAAAGGGGGACTAGCGGGACAGAGACCCAGTACTTC. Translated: CASSQRGTSGTETQYF.

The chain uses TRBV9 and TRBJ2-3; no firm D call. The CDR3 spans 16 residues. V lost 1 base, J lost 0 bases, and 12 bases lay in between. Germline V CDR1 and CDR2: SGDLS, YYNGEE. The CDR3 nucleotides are TGTGCCAGCAGCGTATGGGAAGCGCCTAGCACAGATACGCAGTATTTT. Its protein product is CASSVWEAPSTDTQYF.

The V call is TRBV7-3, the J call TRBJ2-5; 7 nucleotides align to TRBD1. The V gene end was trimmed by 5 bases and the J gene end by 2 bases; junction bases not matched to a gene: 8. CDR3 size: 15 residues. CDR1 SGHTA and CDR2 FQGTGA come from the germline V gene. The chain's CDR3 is CASSIEDRPQETQYF. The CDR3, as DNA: TGTGCCAGCAGCATCGAGGACAGGCCGCAAGAGACCCAGTACTTC.

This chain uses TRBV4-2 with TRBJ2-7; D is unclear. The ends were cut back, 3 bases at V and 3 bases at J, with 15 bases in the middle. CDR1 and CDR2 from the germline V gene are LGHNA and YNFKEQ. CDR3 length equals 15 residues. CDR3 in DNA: TGTGCCAGCAGCCACAATAGGATGTCGGGCTACGAGCAGTACTTC. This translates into CASSHNRMSGYEQYF.

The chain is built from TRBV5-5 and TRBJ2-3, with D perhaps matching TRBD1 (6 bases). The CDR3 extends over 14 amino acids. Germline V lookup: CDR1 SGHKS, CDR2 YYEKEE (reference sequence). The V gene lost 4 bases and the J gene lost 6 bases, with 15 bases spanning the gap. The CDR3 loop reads CASSTTAGGDTQYF. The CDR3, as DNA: TGTGCCAGCAGCACGACCGCTGGGGGCGATACGCAGTATTTT.